A single sample gave rise to the 8 T cell receptor beta chains below, sequenced in a study of CD8 T cells in Susac syndrome. Reverse transcription of about 0.5 to 1 ug RNA was carried out with random hexamers. A single record per CDR3 protein comes from TCRdb applying MiXCR to the immunoSEQ multiplex PCR reads. The table lists around 170,000 distinct CDR3 sequences, roughly 95% of them singletons. The specimen was CD4+ T cells from PBMCs. These receptors all come from a human donor with Susac syndrome.

V usage is TRBV9 and J usage is TRBJ2-5, with D possibly matching TRBD1 (6 bases). The CDR3 is made up of 13 amino acids. Looked up from germline, CDR1 is SGDLS and CDR2 is YYNGEE. Trimming took 3 bases from V and 5 from J, leaving 11 bases between them. The DNA for the CDR3 is TGTGCCAGCAGCGCAGGGGTAGGGGAGACCCAGTACTTC. Amino acid sequence: CASSAGVGETQYF.

The chain links TRBV12-3 or TRBV12-4 to TRBJ2-1; 7 nucleotides line up with TRBD1. This CDR3 is built from 16 residues. With 5 bases clipped from V and 3 bases from J, the junction kept 10 bases outside the gene matches. The CDR3 is CASSLSYRDSYNEQFF. Here the CDR3 DNA reads TGTGCCAGCAGTCTATCTTACCGGGACAGCTACAATGAGCAGTTCTTC.

V gene TRBV24-1 combines with J gene TRBJ2-1; D is possibly TRBD2 (5 bases). Deletions cut 6 bases from V and 3 bases from J, with 14 bases between. The CDR3 extends over 15 amino acids. The V gene's germline CDR1 is KGHDR and CDR2 SFDVKD. The DNA of the CDR3 is TGTGCCACCAGTCGGCCCGGGATGGACTACAATGAGCAGTTCTTC. Encoded protein: CATSRPGMDYNEQFF.

The V call is TRBV7-2, the J call TRBJ2-2; D is unresolved. Trimming stripped 1 base from V and 5 bases from J, with 5 bases between. The CDR3 covers 13 residues. Germline V gene data show CDR1 as SGHTA and CDR2 as FQGNSA. CDR3 loop: CASSLGPTGELFF. CDR3 sequence (DNA): TGTGCCAGCAGCTTAGGCCCGACCGGGGAGCTGTTTTTT.

The chain is built from TRBV30 and TRBJ2-1, with D hard to call. The germline gives CDR1 GTSNPN, CDR2 SVGIG (reference sequence). V dropped 5 bases and J dropped 12 bases, with 14 bases sitting between them. CDR3 size: 11 residues. The CDR3 nucleotides are TGTGCCTGGGAGTCGGTTCTATCGCAGTTCTTC. Its protein is CAWESVLSQFF.

V usage is TRBV23-1 and J usage is TRBJ2-5, with D uncertain. TRBV23-1 is recorded as an ORF, its role being uncertain. Trimming took 0 bases from V and 2 from J, leaving 4 bases between them. CDR3 length equals 13 residues. DNA for the CDR3: TGCGCCAGCAGTCAATCAGTGCAAGAGACCCAGTACTTC. It is translated as CASSQSVQETQYF.

This clonotype was recorded once. The rearrangement uses TRBV12-3 or TRBV12-4 and TRBJ2-3, with 11 bases identical to TRBD1. V trimming: 6 bases; J trimming: 8 bases; junction bases outside the gene matches: 7. The CDR3 is 14 amino acids. The chain's CDR3 is CASSGQGAPVTQYF. The CDR3 bases are TGTGCCAGCAGCGGACAGGGGGCGCCGGTTACGCAGTATTTT.

The rearrangement uses TRBV20-1 and TRBJ2-5, with 12 bases identical to TRBD2. CDR1 is DFQATT, CDR2 SNEGSKA, per germline (reference sequence). The ends lost 1 base at V and 5 bases at J; junction bases unmatched: 5. This CDR3 has 15 residues. Here the CDR3 DNA reads TGCAGTGCTAGAGGCCGGACTAGCGGGAAGGAGACCCAGTACTTC. Protein product: CSARGRTSGKETQYF.